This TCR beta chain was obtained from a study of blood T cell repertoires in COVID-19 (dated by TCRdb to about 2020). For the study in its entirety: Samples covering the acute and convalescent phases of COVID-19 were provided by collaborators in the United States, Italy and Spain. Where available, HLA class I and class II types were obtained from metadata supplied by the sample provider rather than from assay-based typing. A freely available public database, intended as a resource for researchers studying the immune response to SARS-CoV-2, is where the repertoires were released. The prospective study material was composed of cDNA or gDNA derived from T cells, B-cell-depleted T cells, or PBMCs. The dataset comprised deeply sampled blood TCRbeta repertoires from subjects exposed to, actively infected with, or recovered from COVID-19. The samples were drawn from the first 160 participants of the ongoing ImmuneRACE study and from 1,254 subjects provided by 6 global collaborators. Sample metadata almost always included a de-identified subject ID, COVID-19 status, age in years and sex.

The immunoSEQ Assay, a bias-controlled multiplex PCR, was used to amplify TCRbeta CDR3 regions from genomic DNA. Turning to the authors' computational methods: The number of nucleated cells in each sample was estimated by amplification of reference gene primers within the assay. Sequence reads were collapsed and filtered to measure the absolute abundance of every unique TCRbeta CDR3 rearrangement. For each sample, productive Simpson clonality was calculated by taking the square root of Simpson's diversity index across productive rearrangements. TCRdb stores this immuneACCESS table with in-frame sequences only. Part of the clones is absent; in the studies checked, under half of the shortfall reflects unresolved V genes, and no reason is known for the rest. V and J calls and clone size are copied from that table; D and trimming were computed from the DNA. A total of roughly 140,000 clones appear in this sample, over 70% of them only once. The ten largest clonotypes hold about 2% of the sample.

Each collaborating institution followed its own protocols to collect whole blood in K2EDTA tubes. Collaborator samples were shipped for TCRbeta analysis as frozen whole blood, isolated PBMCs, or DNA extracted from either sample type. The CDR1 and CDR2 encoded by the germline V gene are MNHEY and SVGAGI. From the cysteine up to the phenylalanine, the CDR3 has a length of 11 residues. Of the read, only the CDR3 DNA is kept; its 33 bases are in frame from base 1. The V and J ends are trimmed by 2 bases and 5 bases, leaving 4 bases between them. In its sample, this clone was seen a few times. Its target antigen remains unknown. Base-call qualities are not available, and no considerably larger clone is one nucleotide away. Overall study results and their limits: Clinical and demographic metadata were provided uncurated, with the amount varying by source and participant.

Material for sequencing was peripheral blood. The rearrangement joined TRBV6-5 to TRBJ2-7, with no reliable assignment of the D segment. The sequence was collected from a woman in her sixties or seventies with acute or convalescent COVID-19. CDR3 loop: CASSYADEQYF. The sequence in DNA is TGTGCCAGCAGTTACGCGGACGAGCAGTACTTC.